This record concerns one T cell receptor beta chain sequence. Antigen unknown. This sample stems from a study of T cells in Graves' hyperthyroidism and ophthalmopathy. Study-level points and caveats: Classification by a 13 V-J model distinguished ophthalmopathy from stable hyperthyroidism.

Germline V CDR1 and CDR2: SGHTA, FQGNSA. The CDR3 totals 15 residues. The germline V and J ends were trimmed by 5 bases and 8 bases, with 21 bases remaining between them. The TCR beta CDR3 regions underwent amplification using RNA transcripts as the source. HTBI primers drove first-round RT-PCR of the TCR CDR3. TCRdb re-called the multiplex PCR reads with MiXCR, one entry per CDR3 protein. The table includes a few hundred thousand distinct CDR3 sequences, 46% detected once. This chain links TRBV7-2 with TRBJ1-2, with TRBD1 as a possible D gene (5 bases). The sequencing input was peripheral blood or thyroid tissue (not recorded which). The receptor comes from a young woman with Graves' hyperthyroidism. The CDR3 DNA reads TGTGCCAGCAGCCAGCGACAGTTCGGTGGTATCGGCTACACCTTC. This translates into CASSQRQFGGIGYTF.